The entry below gives a single TCR beta chain sequence along with its context. This clonotype has just a few counts. This receptor's antigen is unknown. One base away there is no much larger clone; base qualities are not given. Libraries were prepared through RT-PCR. The instrument was an Illumina HiSeq 2500. TCRdb took the public reads, trimmed them with fastp at Q25, ran MiXCR for clone calling and kept in-frame beta chains. Each entry is one CDR3 protein sequence, shown with its most common DNA and genes. For this sample the table gives about 700,000 distinct CDR3 sequences, of which roughly 14% were detected only once. Of the sample, 5.5% to 7% is held by the ten largest clones. The data stem from a study of response to subunit inactivated influenza vaccine (dated by TCRdb to 2016 to 2019). Study-wide context: Deep quantitative profiling of the T cell receptor repertoire was used in the study to follow responses to a trivalent subunit inactivated influenza vaccine.

Study-wide conclusions, independent of this receptor: It was suggested by the authors that each seasonal influenza vaccination may recruit only a limited number of new T cells.

The CDR3 runs 15 residues from the cysteine to the phenylalanine. Only the CDR3 part of the read is kept: 45 bases, read in frame from the first base. In the germline V gene, CDR1 corresponds to MNHEY and CDR2 to SVGEGT. At the junction V is shortened by 0 bases and J by 3 bases, with 11 bases in between. The chain links TRBV6-2 or TRBV6-3 with TRBJ1-1; too little of a D gene remains to name it. The sequence derives from a man over 45 who received an inactivated influenza vaccine. Donor details come from another sample of the same person, matched by shared clones. The specimen was PBMCs from blood, collected 14 to 15 days before vaccination. The CDR3 protein is CASSYSTRLHTEAFF. The DNA sequence is TGTGCCAGCAGTTACTCGACGAGACTGCACACTGAAGCTTTCTTT.